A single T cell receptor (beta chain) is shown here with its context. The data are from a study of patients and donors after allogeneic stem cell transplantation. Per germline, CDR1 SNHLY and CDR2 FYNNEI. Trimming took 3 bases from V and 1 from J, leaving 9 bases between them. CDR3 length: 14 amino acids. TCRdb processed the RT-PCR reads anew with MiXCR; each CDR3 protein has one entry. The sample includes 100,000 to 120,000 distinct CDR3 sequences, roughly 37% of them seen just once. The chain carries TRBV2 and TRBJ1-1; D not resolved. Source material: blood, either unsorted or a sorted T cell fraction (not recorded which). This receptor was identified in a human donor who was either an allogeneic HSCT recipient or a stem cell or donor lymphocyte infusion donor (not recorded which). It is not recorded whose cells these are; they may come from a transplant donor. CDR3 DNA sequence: TGTGCCAGCAGTGACTGGGTAGGGAACACTGAAGCTTTCTTT. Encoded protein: CASSDWVGNTEAFF.